Each of the 23 T cell receptor beta chains below was sequenced from the same sample in a study of glioma-infiltrating T cells. The iRepertoire nested amplicon-rescue multiplex PCR amplified TCR alpha and beta CDR3s from RNA. Each CDR3 protein is one row after TCRdb ran MiXCR on the multiplex PCR reads. Of 300,000 to 400,000 distinct CDR3 sequences listed, roughly two fifths are singletons. Sequencing used glioma tissue, nonneoplastic brain tissue, or PBMCs (not recorded which). Source of these receptors: a human donor with low-grade glioma or glioblastoma, undergoing nonglioma brain surgery, or in good health (not recorded which).

This chain connects TRBV6-2 or TRBV6-3 to TRBJ1-2, with D possibly TRBD1 on 5 matching bases. Germline CDR1 and CDR2: MNHEY and SVGEGT. Between the trimmed V and J ends, which lost 5 bases and 9 bases, there was a span of 16 bases. The CDR3 sequence is 13 residues long. Here the CDR3 DNA reads TGTGCCAGCAGTCGGAGGGGTCTTCAACGCTACACCTTC. Translating gives CASSRRGLQRYTF.

Of note for this clonotype: The junction shows a germline mismatch at one end, possibly a read error. The chain employs TRBV27 and TRBJ1-1, with D hard to call. The CDR3 has 14 amino acids. The germline V gene encodes CDR1 MNHEY and CDR2 SMNVEV (reference sequence). DNA of the CDR3: TGTGCCAGCATTCTACCCCAAGGAGACATGGCAGCTCTCTTT. Encoded protein: CASILPQGDMAALF.

The chain combines TRBV11-2 with TRBJ2-3; D may be TRBD1 or TRBD2 (6 bases each). The CDR3 loop spans 17 amino acids. V was trimmed by 4 bases and J by 3 bases, leaving 20 bases between them. Germline V gene sequence: CDR1 SGHAT, CDR2 FQNNGV. The CDR3 nucleotides are TGTGCCAGCAGCTCCAATAGGGGGAGGTATAAAACAGATACGCAGTATTTT. It codes for CASSSNRGRYKTDTQYF.

As regards this clonotype: This clone may be a read error of a much larger clone one base away. The V and J genes are TRBV20-1 and TRBJ2-5, with D maybe TRBD2 (7 bases). The V gene's germline CDR1 is DFQATT and CDR2 SNEGSKA (reference sequence). The V end was cut by 1 base, the J end by 4 bases, with 13 bases between. The CDR3 is 14 residues long. The CDR3 sequence: CSARGGGEAETQYF. In nucleotides, the CDR3 is TGCAGTGCTAGAGGAGGGGGGGAGGCAGAGACCCAGTACTTC.

This clonotype was observed many times. The chain employs TRBV6-2 or TRBV6-3 and TRBJ2-1; 9 nucleotides align to TRBD2. Trimming took 3 bases from V and 0 from J; bases not matched to a gene: 9. The CDR3 has 18 residues. The germline V gene encodes CDR1 MNHEY and CDR2 SVGEGT. CDR3 in DNA: TGTGCCAGCAGTTATTTGACTAGCGGCAGGAGCTCCTACAATGAGCAGTTCTTC. This codes for CASSYLTSGRSSYNEQFF.

V usage is TRBV18 and J usage is TRBJ2-7; D may correspond to TRBD1 or TRBD2 (5 bases each). CDR1 KGHSH and CDR2 LQKENI come from the germline V gene. Trimming shortened V by 3 bases and J by 0 bases, and 12 bases separated the two germline ends. This CDR3 has 15 amino acids. This CDR3 reads CASSPRTTSSYEQYF. The DNA for the CDR3 is TGTGCCAGCTCACCCCGGACAACTAGCTCCTACGAGCAGTACTTC.

The chain has TRBV28 and TRBJ2-7; TRBD1 matches 7 bases. V shed 4 bases and J 0 bases; nucleotides not matched to a gene: 3. This CDR3 has 14 amino acids. CDR1 MDHEN and CDR2 SYDVKM come from the germline V gene. CDR3 region: CASSSHRGSYEQYF. The CDR3 bases are TGTGCCAGCAGTTCACACAGGGGCTCCTACGAGCAGTACTTC.

This clonotype was observed at least ten times. The CDR3 coding sequence is TGTGCCAGCAGTTACTCTCAACAGCCCCAGCATTTT. This sequence encodes CASSYSQQPQHF. The chain employs TRBV6-2 or TRBV6-3 and TRBJ1-5; D is unresolved. The CDR3 covers 12 residues. Germline lookup yields CDR1 MNHEY and CDR2 SVGEGT. V was pared by 0 bases and J by 7 bases, with 4 bases between.

This chain links TRBV7-2 with TRBJ2-7; D is perhaps TRBD2 (5 bases). The V gene lost 5 bases and the J gene lost 0 bases, with 8 bases spanning the gap. The CDR3 has 13 amino acids. CDR1 is SGHTA and CDR2 is FQGNSA in the germline V gene. CDR3 DNA sequence: TGTGCCAGCAGCGAGGGCTTCTCCTACGAGCAGTACTTC. Translated, it gives CASSEGFSYEQYF.

The chain employs TRBV4-1 and TRBJ2-7; D possibly uses TRBD1 or TRBD2 (5 bases each). Between the trimmed V and J ends, which lost 0 bases and 3 bases, there was a span of 18 bases. CDR3 length: 17 residues. In germline, CDR1 is MGHRA, CDR2 YSYEKL. The CDR3 reads CASSQDRFRDPNYEQYF. The CDR3 region has the DNA TGCGCCAGCAGCCAAGATAGGTTTAGGGACCCCAACTACGAGCAGTACTTC.

This clonotype was seen many times. V usage is TRBV20-1 and J usage is TRBJ1-1; perhaps TRBD1 as D (5 bases). CDR3 length: 13 residues. Germline V gene lookup returns CDR1 DFQATT and CDR2 SNEGSKA (reference sequence). Deletions cut 2 bases from V and 2 bases from J, with 9 bases between. The CDR3 sequence: CSARITGNTEAFF. The CDR3 DNA reads TGCAGTGCTAGAATCACAGGAAACACTGAAGCTTTCTTT.

This clonotype turned up a few times. The genes are TRBV2 and TRBJ1-1; possible D gene TRBD1, 5 bases. Looked up from germline, CDR1 is SNHLY and CDR2 is FYNNEI. CDR3 length equals 14 residues. V lost 5 bases and J lost 0, with 10 bases in between. The CDR3 region is CASSPRVLNTEAFF. The DNA of the CDR3 is TGTGCCAGCAGTCCCAGGGTCTTGAACACTGAAGCTTTCTTT.

The rearrangement joins TRBV20-1 to TRBJ1-1, with D possibly being TRBD1 (6 bases). Deletions cut 0 bases from V and 0 bases from J, with 20 bases between. Germline-derived CDR1 and CDR2 are DFQATT and SNEGSKA (reference sequence). The CDR3 runs to 18 residues. The CDR3 DNA reads as TGCAGTGCTAGAGATCCAGTACATCGGGGGCCCTTGAACACTGAAGCTTTCTTT. Its translation: CSARDPVHRGPLNTEAFF.

This clonotype appeared a few times. The rearrangement uses TRBV27 and TRBJ1-2; 10 bases align to TRBD1. The V gene's germline CDR1 is MNHEY and CDR2 SMNVEV (reference sequence). The V gene end was trimmed by 5 bases and the J gene end by 7 bases; junction bases not matched to a gene: 7. CDR3 length: 14 residues. The CDR3 region is CASSDPRTGGGYTF. CDR3 coding DNA: TGTGCCAGCAGTGACCCACGGACAGGGGGTGGCTACACCTTC.

With regard to this clonotype: A much larger clone is a single base away; this may be a read error. J is TRBJ1-5 and V is TRBV28, with 7 bases fitting TRBD1. This CDR3 contains 16 residues. Germline values: CDR1 MDHEN, CDR2 SYDVKM. The DNA of the CDR3 is TGTGCCACTTCCCCGACAGGGTTCGGGAATCATCAGCTCCAGCATTTT. This encodes CATSPTGFGNHQLQHF. The full variable domain, in which reference TRBV28 and TRBJ1-5 provide the parts outside the CDR3, is DVKVTQSSRYLVKRTGEKVFLECVQDMDHENMFWYRQDPGLGLRLIYFSYDVKMKEKGDIPEGYSVSREKKERFSLILESASTNQTSMYLCATSPTGFGNHQLQHFGDGTRLSIL.

The V call is TRBV7-2, the J call TRBJ2-7; 7 nucleotides agree with TRBD2. After removal of 3 bases from V and 2 bases from J, the junction contained 4 bases not matched to a gene. Germline values: CDR1 SGHTA, CDR2 FQGNSA. This CDR3 comprises 14 residues. The CDR3 DNA sequence: TGTGCCAGCAGCTTGAAGGGAGGGCCCTACGAGCAGTACTTC. As protein: CASSLKGGPYEQYF.

This clonotype turned up a few times. The V call is TRBV20-1, the J call TRBJ2-2; D not certain. Trimming took 3 bases from V and 0 from J, leaving 8 bases between them. Germline V gives CDR1 DFQATT, CDR2 SNEGSKA (reference sequence). The length of the CDR3 is 14 residues. CDR3 in DNA: TGCAGTGCTAGTCGGAGAGCGAACACCGGGGAGCTGTTTTTT. This sequence encodes CSASRRANTGELFF.

With regard to this clonotype: The CDR3 ends on some other residue instead of the conserved phenylalanine or tryptophan, so this is likely a read error. The V and J genes are TRBV6-5 and TRBJ2-3; D is unclear. Trimming took off 2 bases at V and 3 bases at J, with 6 bases between the two ends. The CDR3 totals 13 residues. Germline V gene lookup returns CDR1 MNHEY and CDR2 SVGAGI. The CDR3 region has the DNA TGTGCCAGCAGTTACAGTGGGACAGATACGCAGTATCTT. It codes for CASSYSGTDTQYL.

The chain links TRBV20-1 to TRBJ2-7, with TRBD2 identical over 7 bases. V lost 6 bases, J lost 6 bases, and 8 bases stayed unmatched. CDR3 length: 12 amino acids. Germline CDR1 is DFQATT and CDR2 is SNEGSKA (reference sequence). As DNA, the CDR3 is TGCAGTGCAACACCGGGACTAACCGAGCAGTACTTC. It encodes CSATPGLTEQYF.

This chain connects TRBV29-1 to TRBJ2-7; possible D gene TRBD1, 6 bases. V was clipped by 2 bases and J by 5 bases, with 13 bases between them. This CDR3 spans 13 amino acids. Germline V gives CDR1 SQVTM, CDR2 ANQGSEA. Here the CDR3 reads CSVEYAGADEQYF. The DNA of the CDR3 is TGCAGCGTTGAATACGCAGGGGCCGACGAGCAGTACTTC.

This clonotype was found many times. The CDR3 nucleotides read TGTGCCAGCCGGCCAGGGGCGTACAATGAGCAGTTCTTC. Protein product: CASRPGAYNEQFF. The chain carries TRBV6-1 and TRBJ2-1, with D possibly being TRBD1 (6 bases). In germline, CDR1 is MNHNS, CDR2 SASEGT. This CDR3 region has 13 residues. V shed 8 bases and J shed 4 bases, with 12 bases lying between them.

As for this clonotype: A much bigger clone sits one base away, suggesting this may be a read error. This chain uses TRBV3-1 with TRBJ1-5; TRBD1 is a possible D gene (5 bases). This CDR3 region has 14 residues. The germline gives CDR1 LGHDT, CDR2 YNNKEL (reference sequence). CDR3 coding DNA: TGTGTCAGCAGCCAAGACACGGGGGGACAGCCCCAGCATTTT. Its protein product is CVSSQDTGGQPQHF.

This clonotype was recorded a few times. The chain couples TRBV7-9 to TRBJ1-1; tentative D call: TRBD1 (6 bases). The CDR3 is 14 residues long. V lost 1 base and J 1 base, leaving 7 bases between the germline ends. Germline values: CDR1 SEHNR, CDR2 FQNEAQ (reference sequence). DNA of the CDR3: TGTGCCAGCAGCTTAGAGACAGGGAACACTGAAGCTTTCTTT. This sequence encodes CASSLETGNTEAFF.